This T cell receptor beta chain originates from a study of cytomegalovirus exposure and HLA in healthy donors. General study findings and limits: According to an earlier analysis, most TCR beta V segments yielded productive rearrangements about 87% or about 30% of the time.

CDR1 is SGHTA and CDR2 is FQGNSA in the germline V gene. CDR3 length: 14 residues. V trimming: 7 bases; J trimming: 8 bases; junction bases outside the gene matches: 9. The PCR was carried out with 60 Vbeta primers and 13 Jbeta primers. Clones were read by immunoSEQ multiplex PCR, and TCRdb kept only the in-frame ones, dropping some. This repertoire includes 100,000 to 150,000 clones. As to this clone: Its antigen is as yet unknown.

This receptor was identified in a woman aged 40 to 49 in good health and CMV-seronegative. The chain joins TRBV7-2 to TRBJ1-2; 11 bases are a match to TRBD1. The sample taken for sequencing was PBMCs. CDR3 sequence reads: CASTPGTGGRGYTF. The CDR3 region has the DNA TGTGCCAGCACCCCCGGGACAGGGGGTAGGGGCTACACCTTC.